The present T cell receptor (beta chain) was sequenced within a study of blood T cell repertoires in COVID-19. Study-level information: Italy, Spain and the United States were the sources of the convalescent and acute COVID-19 samples. Sample material is recorded as cDNA or gDNA derived from T cells, B-cell-depleted T cells, or PBMCs.

Original methodology: Researchers report that nucleated cell counts were estimated from reference gene primer amplification. Sequencing used immunoSEQ multiplex PCR; TCRdb keeps in-frame clones, though not all of them. The V and J calls and clone size were taken over from that table, and D and trimming were inferred from the DNA. The table shows around 29,000 clones, with 88% occurring only once. The TCR comes from a human donor with active COVID-19. The donor label of this sample is uncertain. The sample taken for sequencing was peripheral blood.

The CDR3 loop reads CASSVRLETTDTQYF. In nucleotides, the CDR3 is TGTGCCAGCAGTGTTAGACTCGAGACCACAGATACGCAGTATTTT. The chain links TRBV2 to TRBJ2-3; D is uncertain. Trimming shortened V by 4 bases and J by 2 bases, and 13 bases separated the two germline ends. The germline CDR1 and CDR2 sequences are SNHLY and FYNNEI. The CDR3 spans 15 residues.